Below, 5 T cell receptor beta chains from the same sample are listed, as sequenced in a study of shared clonotypes between healthy human individuals. Positively selected for CCR7, the CD45RO-negative cells used as naive CD8 cells excluded terminally differentiated effector memory CD45RA+ cells. Sequencing was performed with immunoSEQ multiplex PCR; in TCRdb, only in-frame clones are kept and a portion is missing. Counted here are approximately 840,000 clones, about 97% occurring once; the ten biggest clones make up less than 0.25%. Sequencing was carried out using naive CD8+ T cells sorted from blood. The receptor source for this set is a man aged 25-45 years in good health.

J is TRBJ2-1 and V is TRBV27; D might be TRBD1 (5 bases). The V gene lost 2 bases and the J gene lost 7 bases, with 15 bases spanning the gap. CDR1 and CDR2 from the germline V gene are MNHEY and SMNVEV (reference sequence). The CDR3 sequence is 15 residues long. The CDR3 here is CASSLPGRVGNEQFF. CDR3 DNA: TGTGCCAGCAGTTTACCCGGCAGGGTTGGGAATGAGCAGTTCTTC.

Remarks on this clone: Other nucleotide sequences from this sample produce the same CDR3. The J gene is TRBJ2-7, the V gene TRBV7-9, with unresolved D. Germline values: CDR1 SEHNR, CDR2 FQNEAQ (reference sequence). This CDR3 has 13 amino acids. V was trimmed by 5 bases and J by 0 bases, leaving 8 bases between them. CDR3 bases: TGTGCCAGCAGCACTCGACTCTCCTACGAGCAGTACTTC. Translated, it gives CASSTRLSYEQYF.

The chain combines TRBV9 with TRBJ2-6; 7 bases line up with TRBD1. Germline CDR1 SGDLS, CDR2 YYNGEE. V lost 3 bases to trimming and J lost 0 bases; unmatched junction nucleotides: 9. The CDR3 covers 18 residues. The CDR3 protein is CASSGPPGQSSGANVLTF. The CDR3 DNA reads as TGTGCCAGCAGCGGACCCCCGGGACAGAGCTCTGGGGCCAACGTCCTGACTTTC.

V gene TRBV9 combines with J gene TRBJ1-2; 7 bases fit TRBD1. Germline CDR1 SGDLS, CDR2 YYNGEE. Trimming removed 6 bases from V and 6 bases from J; junction bases left unmatched: 5. The CDR3 contains 12 residues. CDR3 nucleotide sequence: TGTGCCAGCACGGGACAGCTGGATGGCTACACCTTC. Translation gives CASTGQLDGYTF.

V usage is TRBV5-6 and J usage is TRBJ2-1; D possibly corresponds to TRBD2 (5 bases). This CDR3 spans 15 amino acids. Looked up from germline, CDR1 is SGHDT and CDR2 is YYEEEE. V lost 5 bases and J 7 bases, leaving 19 bases between the germline ends. CDR3 nucleotides: TGTGCCAGCAGTTCTATTCGAGGGCCGGGTAATGAGCAGTTCTTC. This codes for CASSSIRGPGNEQFF.